These T cell receptor beta chains were read from a single sample in a study of T cell responses to AZD1222 COVID-19 vaccine. The protocol was immunoSEQ multiplex PCR, while the TCRdb copy is restricted to in-frame clones and leaves out a portion. The data contain under 150,000 clones, under 95% of them seen just once; the ten biggest clones take up 3.1%. The specimen comprised peripheral blood, sampled on day 0 of AZD1222 vaccination. These receptors originate from an adult in good health. Each CDR3 is given with its conserved first and last residue. D genes are given only for firm matches. Size values are once, few and many counts, or a class for expanded clones, and some rows have none.

d_call: .
cdr3_length: 15
v_call: TRBV4-3
clone_size: .
j_call: TRBJ2-1
cdr3_aa: CASSHDRSGHNEQFF
cdr3_nt: TGCGCCAGCAGCCACGACAGGTCGGGCCACAATGAGCAGTTCTTC

d_call: .
cdr3_length: 15
v_call: TRBV9
clone_size: .
j_call: TRBJ2-5
cdr3_aa: CASSVWREPSETQYF
cdr3_nt: TGTGCCAGCAGCGTATGGCGGGAACCGTCGGAGACCCAGTACTTC

d_call: .
cdr3_length: 17
v_call: TRBV19
clone_size: .
j_call: TRBJ1-4
cdr3_aa: CASSRMTVTGRNEKLFF
cdr3_nt: TGTGCCAGTAGTAGAATGACAGTAACCGGGAGGAATGAAAAACTGTTTTTT

d_call: .
cdr3_length: 13
v_call: TRBV29-1
clone_size: .
j_call: TRBJ1-2
cdr3_aa: CSVEDPTHYGYTF
cdr3_nt: TGCAGCGTTGAAGACCCGACGCACTATGGCTACACCTTC

d_call: .
cdr3_length: 15
v_call: TRBV27
clone_size: .
j_call: TRBJ1-2
cdr3_aa: CASSLSTGRLYGYTF
cdr3_nt: TGTGCCAGCAGTTTATCGACGGGACGCCTCTATGGCTACACCTTC

d_call: TRBD1
cdr3_length: 14
v_call: TRBV19
clone_size: .
j_call: TRBJ2-7
cdr3_aa: CASSLRDRGGEQYF
cdr3_nt: TGTGCCAGTAGCCTCCGGGACAGGGGAGGGGAGCAGTACTTC

d_call: TRBD1
cdr3_length: 14
v_call: TRBV13
clone_size: .
j_call: TRBJ1-1
cdr3_aa: CASSPGQRNTEAFF
cdr3_nt: TGTGCCAGCAGCCCGGGACAGAGAAACACTGAAGCTTTCTTT

d_call: TRBD1
cdr3_length: 17
v_call: TRBV4-3
clone_size: .
j_call: TRBJ1-2
cdr3_aa: CASSHVGTGVTSYGYTF
cdr3_nt: TGCGCCAGCAGCCATGTGGGCACAGGGGTTACGAGCTATGGCTACACCTTC

d_call: TRBD1
cdr3_length: 15
v_call: TRBV6-6
clone_size: .
j_call: TRBJ1-5
cdr3_aa: CACTDRVVGNQPQHF
cdr3_nt: TGTGCCTGCACAGACAGGGTAGTCGGCAATCAGCCCCAGCATTTT

d_call: .
cdr3_length: 15
v_call: TRBV4-3
clone_size: .
j_call: TRBJ1-6
cdr3_aa: CASSPQGASNSPLHF
cdr3_nt: TGCGCCAGCAGCCCTCAGGGAGCATCTAATTCACCCCTCCACTTT

d_call: .
cdr3_length: 15
v_call: TRBV6-5
clone_size: .
j_call: TRBJ1-4
cdr3_aa: CASSYSRGGYEKLFF
cdr3_nt: TGTGCCAGCAGTTACTCGCGTGGGGGTTATGAAAAACTGTTTTTT

d_call: .
cdr3_length: 13
v_call: TRBV19
clone_size: .
j_call: TRBJ1-5
cdr3_aa: CASSLPLDQPQHF
cdr3_nt: TGTGCCAGTAGCCTACCGTTGGATCAGCCCCAGCATTTT

d_call: .
cdr3_length: 13
v_call: TRBV19
clone_size: .
j_call: TRBJ1-5
cdr3_aa: CASMGGDHQPQHF
cdr3_nt: TGTGCCAGTATGGGGGGCGACCATCAGCCCCAGCATTTT

d_call: .
cdr3_length: 13
v_call: TRBV2
clone_size: .
j_call: TRBJ1-4
cdr3_aa: CASSIRVDEKLFF
cdr3_nt: TGTGCCAGCAGTATCAGGGTAGATGAAAAACTGTTTTTT

d_call: .
cdr3_length: 15
v_call: TRBV4-1
clone_size: .
j_call: TRBJ1-1
cdr3_aa: CASSQENRANGEAFF
cdr3_nt: TGCGCCAGCAGCCAAGAGAACAGGGCTAACGGTGAAGCTTTCTTT

d_call: TRBD1
cdr3_length: 13
v_call: TRBV12-3/TRBV12-4
clone_size: .
j_call: TRBJ1-2
cdr3_aa: CASRRTGNYGYTF
cdr3_nt: TGTGCCAGCAGAAGGACAGGGAACTATGGCTACACCTTC

d_call: .
cdr3_length: 15
v_call: TRBV2
clone_size: .
j_call: TRBJ2-1
cdr3_aa: CASSIQGLSYNEQFF
cdr3_nt: TGTGCCAGCAGTATACAGGGCCTCTCCTACAATGAGCAGTTCTTC

d_call: TRBD1
cdr3_length: 15
v_call: TRBV19
clone_size: .
j_call: TRBJ1-5
cdr3_aa: CASSIAGQGNQPQHF
cdr3_nt: TGTGCCAGTAGTATAGCGGGACAGGGCAATCAGCCCCAGCATTTT

d_call: .
cdr3_length: 14
v_call: TRBV6-2/TRBV6-3
clone_size: once
j_call: TRBJ1-1
cdr3_aa: CASSYRRMNTEAFF
cdr3_nt: TGTGCCAGCAGTTACAGGAGGATGAACACTGAAGCTTTCTTT

d_call: .
cdr3_length: 14
v_call: TRBV5-6
clone_size: .
j_call: TRBJ2-5
cdr3_aa: CASSLGLTGETQYF
cdr3_nt: TGTGCCAGCAGCTTGGGACTAACGGGAGAGACCCAGTACTTC